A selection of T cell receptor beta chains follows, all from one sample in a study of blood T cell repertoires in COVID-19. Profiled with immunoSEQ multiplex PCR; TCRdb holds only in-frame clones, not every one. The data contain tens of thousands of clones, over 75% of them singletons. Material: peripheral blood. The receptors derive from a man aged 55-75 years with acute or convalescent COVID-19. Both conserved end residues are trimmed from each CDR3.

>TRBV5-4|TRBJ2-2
ASRGPGLAGGITGELF
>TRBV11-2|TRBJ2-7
ASSLEGQVYEQY
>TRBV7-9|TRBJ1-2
ASSSLGGSDGYT
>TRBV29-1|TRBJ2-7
SVGTGGSSYEQY
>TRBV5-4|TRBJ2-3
ASSRDSRGKTDTQY
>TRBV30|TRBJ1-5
AWSNRAPNQPQH
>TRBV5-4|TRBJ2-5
ASSTAGQETQY
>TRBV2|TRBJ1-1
ASTKVGQGSNTEAF
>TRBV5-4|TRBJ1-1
ASSLDRAASTEAF
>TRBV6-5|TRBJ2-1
ASRAGEGSYNEQF
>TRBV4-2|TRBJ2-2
ASSQVRGQNTGELF
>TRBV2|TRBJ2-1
ASSEGNSYYNEQF
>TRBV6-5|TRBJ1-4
ASRAGSTTNEKLF
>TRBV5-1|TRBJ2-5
ASSPGQFFQETQY
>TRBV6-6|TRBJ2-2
ASFLGQGNTGELF
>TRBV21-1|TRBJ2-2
ASSKVERFTVTGELF
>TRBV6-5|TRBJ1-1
ASKPFASSTEAF
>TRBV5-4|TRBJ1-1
ASSSHQSMNTEAF
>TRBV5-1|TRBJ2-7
ASSPNSGVEYKQY
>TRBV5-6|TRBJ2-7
ASSLPSGRSSYEQY
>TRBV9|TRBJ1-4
ASSIGHATNEKLF
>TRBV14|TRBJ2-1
ASSQVVPGKVF
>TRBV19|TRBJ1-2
ASSILGQGAEGYT
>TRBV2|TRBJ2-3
ASSKDRDTQY